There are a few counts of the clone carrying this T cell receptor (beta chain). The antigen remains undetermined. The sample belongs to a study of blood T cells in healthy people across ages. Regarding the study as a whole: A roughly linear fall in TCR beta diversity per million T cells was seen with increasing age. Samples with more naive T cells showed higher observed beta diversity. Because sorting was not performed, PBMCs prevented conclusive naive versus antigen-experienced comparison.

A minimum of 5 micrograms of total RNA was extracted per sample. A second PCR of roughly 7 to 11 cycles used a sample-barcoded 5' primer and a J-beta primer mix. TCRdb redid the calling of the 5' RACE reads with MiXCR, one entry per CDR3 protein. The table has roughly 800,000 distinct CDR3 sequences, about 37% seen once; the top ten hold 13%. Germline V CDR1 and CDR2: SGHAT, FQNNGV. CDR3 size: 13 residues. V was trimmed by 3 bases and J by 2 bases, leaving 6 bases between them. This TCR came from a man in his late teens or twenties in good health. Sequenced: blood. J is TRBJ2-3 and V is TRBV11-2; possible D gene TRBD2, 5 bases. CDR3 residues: CASSFDYTDTQYF. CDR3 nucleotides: TGTGCCAGCAGCTTCGACTACACAGATACGCAGTATTTT. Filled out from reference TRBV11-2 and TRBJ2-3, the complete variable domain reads EAGVAQSPRYKIIEKRQSVAFWCNPISGHATLYWYQQILGQGPKLLIQFQNNGVVDDSQLPKDRFSAERLKGVDSTLKIQPAKLEDSAVYLCASSFDYTDTQYFGPGTRLTVL.